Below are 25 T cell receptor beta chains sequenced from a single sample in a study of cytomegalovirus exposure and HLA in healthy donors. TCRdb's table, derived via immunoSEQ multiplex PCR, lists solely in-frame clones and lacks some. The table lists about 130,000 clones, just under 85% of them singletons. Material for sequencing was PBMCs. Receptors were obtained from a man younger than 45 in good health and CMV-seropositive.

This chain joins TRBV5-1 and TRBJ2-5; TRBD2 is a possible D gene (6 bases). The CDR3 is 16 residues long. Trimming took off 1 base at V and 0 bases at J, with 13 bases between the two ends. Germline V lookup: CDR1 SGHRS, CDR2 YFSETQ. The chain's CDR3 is CASSLLVAAYQETQYF. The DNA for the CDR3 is TGCGCCAGCAGCTTGCTAGTAGCGGCTTACCAAGAGACCCAGTACTTC.

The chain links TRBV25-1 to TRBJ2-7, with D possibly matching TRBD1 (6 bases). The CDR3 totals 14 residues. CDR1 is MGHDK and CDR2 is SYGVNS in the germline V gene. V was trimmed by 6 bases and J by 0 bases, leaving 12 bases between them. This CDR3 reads CASRIDRSSYEQYF. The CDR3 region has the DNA TGTGCCAGCAGGATTGACAGGAGCTCCTACGAGCAGTACTTC.

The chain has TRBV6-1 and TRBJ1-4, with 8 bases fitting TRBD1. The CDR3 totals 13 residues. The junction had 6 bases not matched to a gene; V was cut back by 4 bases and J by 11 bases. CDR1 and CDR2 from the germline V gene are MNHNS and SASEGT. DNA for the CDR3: TGTGCCAGCAGTGCCGGACAGGGTGGGAAACTGTTTTTT. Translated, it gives CASSAGQGGKLFF.

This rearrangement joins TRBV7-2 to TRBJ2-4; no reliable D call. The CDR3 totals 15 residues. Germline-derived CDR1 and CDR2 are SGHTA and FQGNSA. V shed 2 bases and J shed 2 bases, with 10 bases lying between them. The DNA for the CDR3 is TGTGCCAGCAGCTTATATCAGTATACCAAAAACATTCAGTACTTC. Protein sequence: CASSLYQYTKNIQYF. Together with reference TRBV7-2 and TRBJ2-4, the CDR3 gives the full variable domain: GAGVSQSPSNKVTEKGKDVELRCDPISGHTALYWYRQSLGQGLEFLIYFQGNSAPDKSGLPSDRFSAERTGGSVSTLTIQRTQQEDSAVYLCASSLYQYTKNIQYFGAGTRLSVL.

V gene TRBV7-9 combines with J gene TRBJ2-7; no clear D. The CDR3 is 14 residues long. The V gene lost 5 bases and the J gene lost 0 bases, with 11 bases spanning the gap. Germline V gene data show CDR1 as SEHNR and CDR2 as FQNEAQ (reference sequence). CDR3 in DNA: TGTGCCAGCAGCAGCCTAGGTAGCTCCTACGAGCAGTACTTC. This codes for CASSSLGSSYEQYF.

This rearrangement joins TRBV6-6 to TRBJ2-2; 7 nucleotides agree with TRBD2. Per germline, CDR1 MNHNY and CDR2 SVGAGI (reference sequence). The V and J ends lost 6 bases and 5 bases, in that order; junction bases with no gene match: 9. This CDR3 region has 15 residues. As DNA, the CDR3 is TGTGCCAGCAGGAGGGGCGGGAGAGATACCGGGGAGCTGTTTTTT. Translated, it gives CASRRGGRDTGELFF.

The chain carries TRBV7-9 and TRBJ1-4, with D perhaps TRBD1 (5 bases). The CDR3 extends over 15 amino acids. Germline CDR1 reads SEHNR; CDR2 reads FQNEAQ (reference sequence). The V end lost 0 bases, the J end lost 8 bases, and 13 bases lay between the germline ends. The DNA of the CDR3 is TGTGCCAGCAGCTTAGCCCGGGGGGTCGGGGAAAAACTGTTTTTT. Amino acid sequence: CASSLARGVGEKLFF.

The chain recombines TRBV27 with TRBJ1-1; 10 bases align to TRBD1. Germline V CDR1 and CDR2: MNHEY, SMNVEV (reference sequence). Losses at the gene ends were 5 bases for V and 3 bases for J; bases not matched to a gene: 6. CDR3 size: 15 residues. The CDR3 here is CASSTDRGRDTEAFF. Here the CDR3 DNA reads TGTGCCAGCAGTACGGACAGGGGGAGAGACACTGAAGCTTTCTTT.

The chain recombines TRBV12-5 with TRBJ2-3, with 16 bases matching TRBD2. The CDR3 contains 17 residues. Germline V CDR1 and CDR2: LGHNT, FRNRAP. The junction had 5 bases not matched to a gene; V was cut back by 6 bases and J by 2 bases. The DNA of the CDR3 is TGTGCTAGTGGACCGGGACTAGCGGGGGGGGACACAGATACGCAGTATTTT. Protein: CASGPGLAGGDTDTQYF.

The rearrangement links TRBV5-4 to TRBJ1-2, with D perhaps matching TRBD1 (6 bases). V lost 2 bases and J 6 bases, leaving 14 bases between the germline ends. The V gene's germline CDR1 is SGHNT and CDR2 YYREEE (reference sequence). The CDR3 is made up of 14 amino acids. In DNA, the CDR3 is TGTGCCAGCAGCTTCCCCGACAGGACAAATGGCTACACCTTC. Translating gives CASSFPDRTNGYTF.

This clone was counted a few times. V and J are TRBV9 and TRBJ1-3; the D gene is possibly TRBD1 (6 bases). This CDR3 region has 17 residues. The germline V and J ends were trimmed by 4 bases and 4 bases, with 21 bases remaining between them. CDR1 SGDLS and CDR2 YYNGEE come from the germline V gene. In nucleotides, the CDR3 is TGTGCCAGCAGCCCATTCTGGGGCAGGGGTTCAGGAAACACCATATATTTT. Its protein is CASSPFWGRGSGNTIYF.

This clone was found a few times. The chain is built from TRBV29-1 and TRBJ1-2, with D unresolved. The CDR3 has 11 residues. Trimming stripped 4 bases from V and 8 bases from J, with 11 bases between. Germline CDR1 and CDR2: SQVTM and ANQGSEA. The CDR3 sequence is CSVVGQHGYTF. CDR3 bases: TGCAGCGTTGTGGGCCAGCACGGCTACACCTTC.

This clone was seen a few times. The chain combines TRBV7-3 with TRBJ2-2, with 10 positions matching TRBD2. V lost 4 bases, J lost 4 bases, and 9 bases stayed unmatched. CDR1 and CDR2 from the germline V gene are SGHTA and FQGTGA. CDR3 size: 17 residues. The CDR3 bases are TGTGCCAGCAGCTCCTCTTGGGAGCGGGGGGGCACCGGGGAGCTGTTTTTT. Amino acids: CASSSSWERGGTGELFF.

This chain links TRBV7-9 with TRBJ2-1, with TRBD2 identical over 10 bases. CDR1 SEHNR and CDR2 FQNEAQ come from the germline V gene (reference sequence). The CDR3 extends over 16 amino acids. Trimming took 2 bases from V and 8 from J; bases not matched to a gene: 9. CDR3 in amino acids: CASSLRTSGIWDEQFF. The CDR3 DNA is TGTGCCAGCAGCTTAAGAACTAGCGGGATCTGGGATGAGCAGTTCTTC.

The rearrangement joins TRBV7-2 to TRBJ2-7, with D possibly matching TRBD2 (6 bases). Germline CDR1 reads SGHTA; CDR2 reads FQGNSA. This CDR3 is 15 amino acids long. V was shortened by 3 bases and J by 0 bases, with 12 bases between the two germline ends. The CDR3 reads CASSFGGAVSYEQYF. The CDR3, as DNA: TGTGCCAGCAGCTTCGGGGGAGCCGTCTCCTACGAGCAGTACTTC.

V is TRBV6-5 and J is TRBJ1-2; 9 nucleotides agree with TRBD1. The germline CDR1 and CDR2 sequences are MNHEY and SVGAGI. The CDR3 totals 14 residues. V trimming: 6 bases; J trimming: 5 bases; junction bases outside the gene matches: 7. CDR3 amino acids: CASSVRDRVYGYTF. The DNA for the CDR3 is TGTGCCAGCAGCGTCCGGGACAGGGTATATGGCTACACCTTC.

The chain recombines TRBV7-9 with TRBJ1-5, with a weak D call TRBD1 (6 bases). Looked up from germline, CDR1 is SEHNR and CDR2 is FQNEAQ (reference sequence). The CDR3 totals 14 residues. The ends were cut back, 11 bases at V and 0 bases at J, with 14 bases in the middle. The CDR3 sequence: CALGGGASNQPQHF. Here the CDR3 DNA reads TGTGCCCTCGGAGGGGGGGCTAGCAATCAGCCCCAGCATTTT.

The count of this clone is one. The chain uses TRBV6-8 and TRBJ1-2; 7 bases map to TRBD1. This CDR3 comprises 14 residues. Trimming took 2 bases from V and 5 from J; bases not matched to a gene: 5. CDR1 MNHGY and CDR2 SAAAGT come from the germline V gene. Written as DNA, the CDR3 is TGTGCCAGCAGTTACCCGACAGGGTCATATGGCTACACCTTC. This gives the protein CASSYPTGSYGYTF.

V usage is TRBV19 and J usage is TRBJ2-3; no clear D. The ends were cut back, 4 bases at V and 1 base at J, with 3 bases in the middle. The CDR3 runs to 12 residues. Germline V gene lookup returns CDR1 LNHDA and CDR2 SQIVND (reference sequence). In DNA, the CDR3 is TGTGCCAGTAGTACTGGCACAGATACGCAGTATTTT. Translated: CASSTGTDTQYF.

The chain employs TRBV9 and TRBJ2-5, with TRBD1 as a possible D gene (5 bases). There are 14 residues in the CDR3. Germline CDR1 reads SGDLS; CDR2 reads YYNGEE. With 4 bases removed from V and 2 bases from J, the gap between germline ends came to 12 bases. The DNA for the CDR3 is TGTGCCAGCAGCCCCCCCGCAGGGCAAGAGACCCAGTACTTC. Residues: CASSPPAGQETQYF.

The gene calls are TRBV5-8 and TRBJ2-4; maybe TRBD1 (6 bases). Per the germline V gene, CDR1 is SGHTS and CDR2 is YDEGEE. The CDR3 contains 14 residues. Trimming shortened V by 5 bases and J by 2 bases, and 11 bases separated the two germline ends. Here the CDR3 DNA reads TGTGCCAGCAGGCCACAGGGAACCAAAAACATTCAGTACTTC. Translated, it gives CASRPQGTKNIQYF.

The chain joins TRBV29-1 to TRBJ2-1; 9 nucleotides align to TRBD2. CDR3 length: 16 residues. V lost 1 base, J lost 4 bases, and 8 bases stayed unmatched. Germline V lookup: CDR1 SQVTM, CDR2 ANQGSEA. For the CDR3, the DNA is TGCAGCGTTGAAGGGTTCCCTAGCGGGAAATACAATGAGCAGTTCTTC. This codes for CSVEGFPSGKYNEQFF.

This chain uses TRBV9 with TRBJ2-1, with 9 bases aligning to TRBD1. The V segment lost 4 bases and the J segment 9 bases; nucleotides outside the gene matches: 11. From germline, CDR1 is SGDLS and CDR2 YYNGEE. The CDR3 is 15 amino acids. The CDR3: CASSSSRDRVGEQFF. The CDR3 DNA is TGTGCCAGCAGCTCCTCCCGGGACAGGGTCGGTGAGCAGTTCTTC.

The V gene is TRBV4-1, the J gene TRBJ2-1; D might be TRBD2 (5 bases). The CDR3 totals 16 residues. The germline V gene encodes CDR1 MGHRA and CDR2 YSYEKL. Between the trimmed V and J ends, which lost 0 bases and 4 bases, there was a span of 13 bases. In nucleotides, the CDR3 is TGCGCCAGCAGCCAAGATAGAGCTGGACTTTACAATGAGCAGTTCTTC. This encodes CASSQDRAGLYNEQFF.

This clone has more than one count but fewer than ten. The CDR3 spells CASTETSGVYNEQFF. DNA of the CDR3: TGTGCCAGCACTGAGACTAGCGGGGTGTACAATGAGCAGTTCTTC. This chain links TRBV2 with TRBJ2-1; 11 nucleotides line up with TRBD2. V dropped 7 bases and J dropped 4; count of bases not matched to a gene: 6. CDR1 is SNHLY and CDR2 is FYNNEI in the germline V gene. The CDR3 sequence is 15 residues long.